This passage covers 28 T cell receptor beta chains from one sample sequenced in a study of immune evolution from preneoplasia to lung adenocarcinoma. Clones were sequenced by immunoSEQ multiplex PCR, and TCRdb holds only the in-frame ones, with some missing. Among some 7,000 clones listed, about 80% were seen once. Sequenced material: FFPE adjacent normal lung tissue. These receptors originate from a person aged 60 to 80 with lung adenocarcinoma.

This clone was counted a single time. This rearrangement joins TRBV15 to TRBJ2-5; D assignment may be TRBD1 or TRBD2 (5 bases each). The V end lost 1 base, the J end lost 7 bases, and 10 bases lay between the germline ends. Germline CDR1 reads LNHNV; CDR2 reads YYDKDF (reference sequence). This CDR3 region has 13 residues. In nucleotides, the CDR3 is TGTGCCACCAGCAGAGGGGGACGGGTGACCCAGTACTTC. This encodes CATSRGGRVTQYF.

This clone was seen only once. The V gene is TRBV28, the J gene TRBJ2-7; tentatively, D is TRBD2 (5 bases). The ends were cut back, 2 bases at V and 6 bases at J, with 17 bases in the middle. Germline lookup yields CDR1 MDHEN and CDR2 SYDVKM. This CDR3 has 15 residues. The CDR3 sequence: CASSLLSTLLGEQYF. DNA for the CDR3: TGTGCCAGCAGTTTACTATCCACCCTACTAGGCGAGCAGTACTTC.

The J gene is TRBJ2-5, the V gene TRBV25-1; D gene uncertain. The CDR3 is 15 residues long. Trimming cost V 8 bases and J 1 base, with 17 bases left between them. Per germline, CDR1 MGHDK and CDR2 SYGVNS. The CDR3 here is CASAIGWRSQETQYF. CDR3 nucleotides: TGTGCCAGCGCAATCGGCTGGCGGAGCCAAGAGACCCAGTACTTC.

The gene calls are TRBV6-6 and TRBJ2-2; D might be TRBD2 (5 bases). V was pared by 2 bases and J by 0 bases, with 7 bases between. Germline lookup yields CDR1 MNHNY and CDR2 SVGAGI (reference sequence). The CDR3 covers 15 residues. The CDR3 coding sequence is TGTGCCAGCAGTTACGAGCGGTCGAACACCGGGGAGCTGTTTTTT. Translated: CASSYERSNTGELFF.

V is TRBV27 and J is TRBJ2-7, with TRBD1 matching 12 bases. Germline CDR1 and CDR2: MNHEY and SMNVEV (reference sequence). The CDR3 spans 14 residues. J lost 4 bases, V lost 5 bases, and 3 bases had no gene match. CDR3: CASSGDRGRYEQYF. The CDR3 coding sequence is TGTGCCAGCAGTGGGGACAGGGGGCGTTACGAGCAGTACTTC.

This clone has more than one count but fewer than ten. The genes are TRBV29-1 and TRBJ1-3; D remains unclear. This CDR3 contains 12 residues. Trimming removed 4 bases at V and 0 bases at J, with 4 bases between. Germline CDR1 is SQVTM and CDR2 is ANQGSEA. The CDR3 protein is CSVVYSGNTIYF. CDR3 bases: TGCAGCGTTGTTTACTCTGGAAACACCATATATTTT. The entire variable domain, with the rest obtained from reference TRBV29-1 and TRBJ1-3, is as follows: SAVISQKPSRDICQRGTSLTIQCQVDSQVTMMFWYRQQPGQSLTLIATANQGSEATYESGFVIDKFPISRPNLTFSTLTVSNMSPEDSSIYLCSVVYSGNTIYFGEGSWLTVV.

DNA of the CDR3: TGTGCCAGCAGTGACGCGGGGGGCAAAGATCAGCCCCAGCATTTT. Residues: CASSDAGGKDQPQHF. This chain uses TRBV6-4 with TRBJ1-5; a weak D match, TRBD1 (6 bases). This CDR3 has 15 amino acids. V lost 2 bases, J lost 5 bases, and 13 bases lay in between. Germline CDR1 and CDR2: MRHNA and SNTAGT.

The chain uses TRBV7-8 and TRBJ2-7; perhaps TRBD2 as D (5 bases). Trimming pared 5 bases from V and 7 bases from J, leaving 15 bases between. CDR1 and CDR2 from the germline V gene are SGHVS and FQNEAQ. The length of the CDR3 is 13 residues. The CDR3 bases are TGTGCCAGCAGCACCCAACCCGGGGTGGAGCAGTACTTC. It specifies CASSTQPGVEQYF.

The V call is TRBV19, the J call TRBJ1-2, with D perhaps matching TRBD1 (5 bases). V dropped 7 bases and J dropped 5 bases, with 17 bases sitting between them. Germline V gives CDR1 LNHDA, CDR2 SQIVND (reference sequence). This CDR3 has 14 residues. The CDR3 loop reads CASNRQPGGYGYTF. DNA of the CDR3: TGTGCCAGTAATAGACAGCCCGGCGGGTATGGCTACACCTTC. The full variable domain, in which reference TRBV19 and TRBJ1-2 provide the parts outside the CDR3, is DGGITQSPKYLFRKEGQNVTLSCEQNLNHDAMYWYRQDPGQGLRLIYYSQIVNDFQKGDIAEGYSVSREKKESFPLTVTSAQKNPTAFYLCASNRQPGGYGYTFGSGTRLTVV.

The V gene is TRBV11-2, the J gene TRBJ2-2, with D hard to call. With 1 base removed from V and 6 bases from J, the gap between germline ends came to 9 bases. Germline CDR1 and CDR2: SGHAT and FQNNGV. This CDR3 has 14 amino acids. The CDR3 here is CASSLGSLSGELFF. In nucleotides, the CDR3 is TGTGCCAGCAGCTTAGGTAGTTTATCCGGGGAGCTGTTTTTT.

The chain employs TRBV6-6 and TRBJ2-4; D possibly matches TRBD1 or TRBD2 (7 bases each). Germline CDR1 and CDR2: MNHNY and SVGAGI (reference sequence). The V gene lost 5 bases and the J gene lost 3 bases, with 17 bases spanning the gap. This CDR3 is built from 16 residues. CDR3 protein: CASSPIRGGVKNIQYF. The DNA for the CDR3 is TGTGCCAGCAGTCCTATCAGGGGGGGCGTCAAAAACATTCAGTACTTC.

This chain links TRBV28 with TRBJ2-7; no definite D call. CDR1 is MDHEN, CDR2 SYDVKM, per germline. This CDR3 comprises 14 residues. Deletions cut 5 bases from V and 0 bases from J, with 11 bases between. DNA of the CDR3: TGTGCCAGCAGTCAACATCGGTACTCCTACGAGCAGTACTTC. It yields the protein CASSQHRYSYEQYF.

In its sample, this clone is medium-sized (0.01 to 0.1%). The chain is built from TRBV7-2 and TRBJ2-7; D may match TRBD1 or TRBD2 (6 bases each). V lost 1 base and J 5 bases, leaving 9 bases between the germline ends. CDR1 is SGHTA and CDR2 is FQGNSA in the germline V gene. The CDR3 totals 13 residues. The CDR3 protein is CASSLVGGHEQYF. The CDR3 nucleotides are TGTGCCAGCAGCTTAGTGGGGGGCCACGAGCAGTACTTC.

This clone is judged medium-sized. The chain recombines TRBV28 with TRBJ2-7; 8 bases agree with TRBD2. V gave up 3 bases and J gave up 0 bases; unmatched junction bases: 4. The CDR3 spans 15 residues. The germline V gene encodes CDR1 MDHEN and CDR2 SYDVKM. The CDR3 sequence is CASSLAGLGSYEQYV. In DNA, the CDR3 is TGTGCCAGCAGTTTGGCGGGACTAGGCTCCTACGAGCAGTACGTC.

This clone was seen only a few times. This chain connects TRBV23-1 to TRBJ2-7, with 9 bases lining up with TRBD1. TRBV23-1 belongs to the ORF category, with a function that is uncertain. J lost 1 base, V lost 9 bases, and 10 bases had no gene match. The CDR3 sequence is 15 residues long. The CDR3 protein is CARPFRDRVSYEQYV. DNA for the CDR3: TGCGCCAGGCCCTTTCGGGACAGGGTATCCTACGAGCAGTACGTC.

The J gene is TRBJ2-7, the V gene TRBV28, with TRBD1 matching over 11 bases. CDR1 and CDR2 from the germline V gene are MDHEN and SYDVKM. J gave up 3 bases and V 7 bases, and 8 bases lay outside the gene matches. This CDR3 spans 15 amino acids. The CDR3 bases are TGTGCCAGCAACTCCCCCGGGACAGGGGGCTACGAGCAGTACTTC. Protein sequence: CASNSPGTGGYEQYF.

By share, this clone ranks as medium-sized (0.01 to 0.1%). CDR3 DNA sequence: TGTGCCAGCAGTTCCGGGCAGACCTCGCCCTACGAGCAGTACTTC. Its protein product is CASSSGQTSPYEQYF. V usage is TRBV27 and J usage is TRBJ2-7, with D hard to call. Germline assignment: CDR1 MNHEY and CDR2 SMNVEV (reference sequence). CDR3 length equals 15 residues. The ends were cut back, 4 bases at V and 2 bases at J, with 15 bases in the middle.

In its sample, this clone was seen a few times. The chain employs TRBV6-5 and TRBJ1-1, with 10 bases aligning to TRBD1. The V and J ends lost 4 bases and 8 bases, in that order; junction bases with no gene match: 4. From germline, CDR1 is MNHEY and CDR2 SVGAGI. There are 13 residues in the CDR3. The DNA for the CDR3 is TGTGCCAGCAGTTCTGGACAGGGGGGGGAAGCTTTCTTT. Translation gives CASSSGQGGEAFF.

This rearrangement joins TRBV6-1 to TRBJ1-5; 7 bases map to TRBD1. The CDR3 loop spans 14 amino acids. Germline V CDR1 and CDR2: MNHNS, SASEGT. The trim removed 2 bases at V and 7 bases at J, leaving 5 bases unmatched. CDR3 DNA: TGTGCCAGCAGTGAAAGGGGGACAGACCAGCCCCAGCATTTT. Protein product: CASSERGTDQPQHF.

This rearrangement joins TRBV30 to TRBJ1-1; possible D gene TRBD1, 6 bases. The germline V gene encodes CDR1 GTSNPN and CDR2 SVGIG (reference sequence). The length of the CDR3 is 14 residues. V gave up 0 bases and J gave up 1 base, with 9 bases separating them. CDR3 coding DNA: TGTGCCTGGAGTGTAGGGGGTTGGAACACTGAAGCTTTCTTT. It yields the protein CAWSVGGWNTEAFF. The full variable domain, with the rest looked up from reference TRBV30 and TRBJ1-1, is SQTIHQWPATLVQPVGSPLSLECTVEGTSNPNLYWYRQAAGRGLQLLFYSVGIGQISSEVPQNLSASRPQDRQFILSSKKLLLSDSGFYLCAWSVGGWNTEAFFGQGTRLTVV.

This chain links TRBV6-1 with TRBJ2-7; D assignment may be TRBD1 or TRBD2 (6 bases each). V was clipped by 6 bases and J by 6 bases, with 12 bases between them. The CDR3 sequence is 12 residues long. CDR1 MNHNS and CDR2 SASEGT come from the germline V gene. The chain's CDR3 is CASRGGRVEQYF. Here the CDR3 DNA reads TGTGCCAGCAGGGGGGGCAGGGTCGAGCAGTACTTC.

The genes are TRBV4-3 and TRBJ2-5; no reliable D call. Germline CDR1 and CDR2: LGHNA and YSLEER. V dropped 4 bases and J dropped 2 bases, with 8 bases sitting between them. CDR3 length: 13 residues. CDR3: CASSLTLQETQYF. CDR3 in DNA: TGCGCCAGCAGCCTCACTCTACAAGAGACCCAGTACTTC.

This chain uses TRBV5-1 with TRBJ2-3; possible D gene TRBD2, 6 bases. Germline assignment: CDR1 SGHRS and CDR2 YFSETQ. The CDR3 has 17 amino acids. Trimming shortened V by 4 bases and J by 3 bases, and 21 bases separated the two germline ends. This CDR3 reads CASSLNVGSGGTDTQYF. The CDR3 nucleotides are TGCGCCAGCAGCCTTAACGTCGGGAGCGGTGGGACAGATACGCAGTATTTT.

J is TRBJ1-2 and V is TRBV11-1; the D is unclear. Germline V CDR1 and CDR2: SGHAT, FQDESV (reference sequence). Trimming shortened V by 5 bases and J by 10 bases, and 14 bases separated the two germline ends. The CDR3 extends over 12 amino acids. This CDR3 is CASSRTLSDYTF. CDR3 nucleotide sequence: TGTGCCAGCAGCCGAACCCTGAGTGACTACACCTTC.

Here the CDR3 DNA reads TGTGCCAGCAGTTTACAGGCACCGGCTAATGAAAAACTGTTTTTT. This translates into CASSLQAPANEKLFF. The V call is TRBV28, the J call TRBJ1-4; D remains ambiguous. V was pared by 2 bases and J by 3 bases, with 10 bases between. Germline CDR1 reads MDHEN; CDR2 reads SYDVKM. The CDR3 totals 15 residues.

The V and J genes are TRBV5-4 and TRBJ2-1; TRBD2 agrees at 7 bases. The CDR3 spans 18 residues. V lost 1 base and J lost 8; bases outside the gene matches: 18. The germline gives CDR1 SGHNT, CDR2 YYREEE (reference sequence). CDR3 sequence: CASSLPLGSGGSEYEQFF. CDR3 coding DNA: TGTGCCAGCAGCTTGCCATTGGGAAGCGGCGGGAGTGAGTATGAGCAGTTCTTC. Filled out from reference TRBV5-4 and TRBJ2-1, the complete variable domain reads ETGVTQSPTHLIKTRGQQVTLRCSSQSGHNTVSWYQQALGQGPQFIFQYYREEENGRGNFPPRFSGLQFPNYSSELNVNALELDDSALYLCASSLPLGSGGSEYEQFFGPGTRLTVL.

CDR3 region: CAWTTGWGQGVRHTEAFF. The CDR3 DNA reads TGTGCCTGGACTACAGGTTGGGGACAGGGAGTTCGTCACACTGAAGCTTTCTTT. The V gene is TRBV30, the J gene TRBJ1-1, with 9 bases that match TRBD1. Germline V gene sequence: CDR1 GTSNPN, CDR2 SVGIG (reference sequence). V dropped 4 bases and J dropped 3; count of bases not matched to a gene: 18. There are 18 residues in the CDR3.

This clone showed up just once. The V and J genes are TRBV19 and TRBJ1-5, with D maybe TRBD1 (6 bases). Germline CDR1 is LNHDA and CDR2 is SQIVND (reference sequence). V lost 7 bases to trimming and J lost 4 bases, with 11 bases between them. The CDR3 length is 13 residues. The CDR3 reads CASIGRGNQPQHF. CDR3 sequence (DNA): TGTGCCAGTATAGGCAGGGGAAATCAGCCCCAGCATTTT.